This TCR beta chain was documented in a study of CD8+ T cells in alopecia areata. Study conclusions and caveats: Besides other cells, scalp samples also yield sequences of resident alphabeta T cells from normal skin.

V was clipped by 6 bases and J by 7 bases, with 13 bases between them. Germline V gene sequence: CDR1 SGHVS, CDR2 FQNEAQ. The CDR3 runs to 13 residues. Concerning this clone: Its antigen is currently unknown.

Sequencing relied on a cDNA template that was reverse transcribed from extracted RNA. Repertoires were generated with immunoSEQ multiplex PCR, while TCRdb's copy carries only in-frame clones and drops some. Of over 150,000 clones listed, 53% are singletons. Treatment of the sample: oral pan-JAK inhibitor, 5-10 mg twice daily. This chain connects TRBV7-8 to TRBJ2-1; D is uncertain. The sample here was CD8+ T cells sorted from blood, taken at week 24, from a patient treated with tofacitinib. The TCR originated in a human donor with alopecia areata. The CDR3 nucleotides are TGTGCCAGCAGTCAAAGAGGTGGAAATGAGCAGTTCTTC. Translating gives CASSQRGGNEQFF.